Reported below is one T cell receptor (beta chain). Its antigen is unidentified. These data come from a study of T cells in localized non-small cell lung cancer. Study conclusions and caveats: Adjacent uninvolved lung had the highest clonality, suggesting focused antigen responses.

The protocol was immunoSEQ multiplex PCR, while the TCRdb copy is restricted to in-frame clones and leaves out a portion. The table records roughly 17,000 clones, around 86% of them present only once. Trimming took off 0 bases at V and 9 bases at J, with 13 bases between the two ends. This CDR3 is 15 amino acids long. Germline lookup yields CDR1 SGDLS and CDR2 YYNGEE. The chain links TRBV9 to TRBJ1-6; D is ambiguous. The origin of this receptor is a female donor over 55 with stage I lung adenocarcinoma. The source was peripheral blood, collected before any cancer treatment. CDR3 in amino acids: CASSVDPQASSPLHF. In nucleotides, the CDR3 is TGTGCCAGCAGCGTAGACCCCCAGGCAAGTTCACCCCTCCACTTT.